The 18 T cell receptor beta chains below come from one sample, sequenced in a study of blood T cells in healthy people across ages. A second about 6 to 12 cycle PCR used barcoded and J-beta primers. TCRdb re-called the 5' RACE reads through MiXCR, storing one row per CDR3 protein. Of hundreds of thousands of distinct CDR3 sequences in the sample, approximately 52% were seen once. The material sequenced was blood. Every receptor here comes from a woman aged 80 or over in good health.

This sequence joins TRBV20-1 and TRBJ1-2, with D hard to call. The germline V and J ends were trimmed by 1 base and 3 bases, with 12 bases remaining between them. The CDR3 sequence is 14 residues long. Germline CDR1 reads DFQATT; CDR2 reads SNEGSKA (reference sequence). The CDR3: CSARGAGVDYGYTF. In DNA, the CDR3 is TGCAGTGCTAGAGGCGCAGGCGTCGACTATGGCTACACCTTC.

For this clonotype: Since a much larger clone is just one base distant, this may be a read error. The CDR3 loop is CASSLTGTSGPGTDTQYF. The DNA of the CDR3 is TGTGCCAGCAGCCTGACCGGGACTAGCGGCCCGGGCACAGATACGCAGTATTTT. The genes are TRBV7-2 and TRBJ2-3, with 11 bases aligning to TRBD2. The germline CDR1 and CDR2 sequences are SGHTA and FQGNSA. The CDR3 spans 18 residues. V shed 5 bases and J 1 base; nucleotides not matched to a gene: 11. Drawing the rest from reference TRBV7-2 and TRBJ2-3, the complete variable domain is GAGVSQSPSNKVTEKGKDVELRCDPISGHTALYWYRQSLGQGLEFLIYFQGNSAPDKSGLPSDRFSAERTGGSVSTLTIQRTQQEDSAVYLCASSLTGTSGPGTDTQYFGPGTRLTVL.

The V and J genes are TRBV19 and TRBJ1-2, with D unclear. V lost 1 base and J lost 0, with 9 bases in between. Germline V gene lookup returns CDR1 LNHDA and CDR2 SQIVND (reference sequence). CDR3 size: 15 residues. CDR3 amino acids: CASSIVAGANYGYTF. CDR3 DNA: TGTGCCAGTAGTATAGTGGCCGGAGCTAACTATGGCTACACCTTC. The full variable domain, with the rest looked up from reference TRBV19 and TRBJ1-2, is DGGITQSPKYLFRKEGQNVTLSCEQNLNHDAMYWYRQDPGQGLRLIYYSQIVNDFQKGDIAEGYSVSREKKESFPLTVTSAQKNPTAFYLCASSIVAGANYGYTFGSGTRLTVV.

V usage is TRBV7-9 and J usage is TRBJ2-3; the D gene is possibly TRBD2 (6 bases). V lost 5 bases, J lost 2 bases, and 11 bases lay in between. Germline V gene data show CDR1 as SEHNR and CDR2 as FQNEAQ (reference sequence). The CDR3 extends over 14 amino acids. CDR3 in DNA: TGTGCCAGCAGCCGCGGAGGGAACACAGATACGCAGTATTTT. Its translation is CASSRGGNTDTQYF.

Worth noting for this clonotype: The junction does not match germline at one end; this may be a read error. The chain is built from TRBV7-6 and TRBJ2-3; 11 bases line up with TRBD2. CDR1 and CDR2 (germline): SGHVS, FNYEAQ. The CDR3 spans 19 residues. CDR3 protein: CTSSFLPPTSGSDVDTQYF. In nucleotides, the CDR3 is TGTACCAGCAGCTTTCTACCCCCAACTAGCGGGAGTGATGTAGATACGCAGTATTTT.

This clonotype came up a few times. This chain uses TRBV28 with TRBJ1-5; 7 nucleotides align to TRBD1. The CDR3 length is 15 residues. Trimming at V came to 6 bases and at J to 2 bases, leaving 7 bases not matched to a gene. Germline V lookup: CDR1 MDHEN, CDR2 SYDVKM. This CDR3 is CASRLQGSGNQPQHF. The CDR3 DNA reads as TGTGCCAGCAGACTACAGGGGTCCGGCAATCAGCCCCAGCATTTT.

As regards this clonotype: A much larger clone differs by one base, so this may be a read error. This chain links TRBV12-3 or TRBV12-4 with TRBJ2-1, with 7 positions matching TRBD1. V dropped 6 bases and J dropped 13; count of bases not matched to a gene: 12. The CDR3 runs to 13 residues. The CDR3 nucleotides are TGTGCCAGCAGGACAGGGTTGGGAGAGACCCAGTTCTTC. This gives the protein CASRTGLGETQFF.

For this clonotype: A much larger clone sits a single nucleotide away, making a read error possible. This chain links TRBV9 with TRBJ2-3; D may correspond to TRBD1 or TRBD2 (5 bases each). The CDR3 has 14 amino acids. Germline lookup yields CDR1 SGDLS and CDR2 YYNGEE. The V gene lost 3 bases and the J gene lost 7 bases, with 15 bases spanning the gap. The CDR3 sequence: CASSEGPQRNTQYF. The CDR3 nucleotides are TGTGCCAGCAGCGAGGGACCCCAGAGGAATACGCAGTATTTT.

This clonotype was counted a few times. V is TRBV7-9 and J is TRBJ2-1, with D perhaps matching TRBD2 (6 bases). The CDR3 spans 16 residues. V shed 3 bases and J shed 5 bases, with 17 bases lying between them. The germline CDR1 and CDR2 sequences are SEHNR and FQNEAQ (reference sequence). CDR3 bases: TGTGCCAGCAGCTTCCCCCCCGGGGGAAGGGACAATGAGCAGTTCTTC. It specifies CASSFPPGGRDNEQFF.

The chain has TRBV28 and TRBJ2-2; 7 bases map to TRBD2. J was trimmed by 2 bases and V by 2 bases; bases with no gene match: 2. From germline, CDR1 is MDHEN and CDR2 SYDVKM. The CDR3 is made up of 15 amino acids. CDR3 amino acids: CASSLRGDNTGELFF. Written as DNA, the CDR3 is TGTGCCAGCAGTTTACGGGGGGATAACACCGGGGAGCTGTTTTTT.

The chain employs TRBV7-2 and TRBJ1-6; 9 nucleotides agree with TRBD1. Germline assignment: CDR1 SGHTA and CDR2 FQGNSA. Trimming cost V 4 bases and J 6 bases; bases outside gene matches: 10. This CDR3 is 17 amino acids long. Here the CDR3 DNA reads TGTGCCAGCAGCTCTCGCGTGTACAGGGGGCTTAATTCACCCCTCCACTTT. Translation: CASSSRVYRGLNSPLHF.

The CDR3 region is CASSLYSQETQYF. CDR3 nucleotide sequence: TGTGCCAGCAGCTTGTACTCCCAAGAGACCCAGTACTTC. The gene calls are TRBV5-5 and TRBJ2-5; D call uncertain. Deletions cut 1 base from V and 1 base from J, with 5 bases between. The germline V gene has CDR1 SGHKS and CDR2 YYEKEE (reference sequence). The CDR3 covers 13 residues.

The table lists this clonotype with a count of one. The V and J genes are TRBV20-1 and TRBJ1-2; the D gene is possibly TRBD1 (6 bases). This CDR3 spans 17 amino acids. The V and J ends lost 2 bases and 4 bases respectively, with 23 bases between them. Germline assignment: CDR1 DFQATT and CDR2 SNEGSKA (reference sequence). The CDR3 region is CSARYNYPGQRGYGYTF. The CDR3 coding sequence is TGCAGTGCTAGATACAATTACCCGGGACAAAGAGGCTATGGCTACACCTTC.

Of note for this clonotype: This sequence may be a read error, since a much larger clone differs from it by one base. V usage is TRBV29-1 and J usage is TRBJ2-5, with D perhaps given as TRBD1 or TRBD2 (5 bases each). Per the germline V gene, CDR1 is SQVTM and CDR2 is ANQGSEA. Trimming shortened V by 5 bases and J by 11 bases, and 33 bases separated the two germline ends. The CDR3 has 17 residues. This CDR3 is CSVYYLTGTGSLNEQYF. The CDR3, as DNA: TGCAGCGTTTACTATCTGACCGGGACGGGGTCTCTGAATGAGCAGTACTTC.

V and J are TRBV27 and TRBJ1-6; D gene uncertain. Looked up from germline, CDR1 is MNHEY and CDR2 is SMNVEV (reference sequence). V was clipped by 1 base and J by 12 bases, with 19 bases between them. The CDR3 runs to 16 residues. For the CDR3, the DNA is TGTGCCAGCAGTTTATTCTCTTCGGGAGGCCCCCTACCCCTCCACTTT. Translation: CASSLFSSGGPLPLHF.

CDR3 protein: CASTSGGEINTGELFF. The CDR3 DNA follows: TGTGCCTCCACTTCGGGTGGGGAGATAAACACCGGGGAGCTGTTTTTT. This chain connects TRBV10-3 to TRBJ2-2, with D perhaps TRBD2 (5 bases). This CDR3 is 16 amino acids long. Germline lookup yields CDR1 ENHRY and CDR2 SYGVKD. With 11 bases removed from V and 2 bases from J, the gap between germline ends came to 21 bases.

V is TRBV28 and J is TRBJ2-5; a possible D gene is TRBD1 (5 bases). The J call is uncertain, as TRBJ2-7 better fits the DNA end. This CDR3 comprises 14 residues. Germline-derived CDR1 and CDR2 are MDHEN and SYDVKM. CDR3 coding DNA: TGTGCCAGCAGAGACAGAGAGTTTGTGTACGAGCAGTACTTC. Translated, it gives CASRDREFVYEQYF.

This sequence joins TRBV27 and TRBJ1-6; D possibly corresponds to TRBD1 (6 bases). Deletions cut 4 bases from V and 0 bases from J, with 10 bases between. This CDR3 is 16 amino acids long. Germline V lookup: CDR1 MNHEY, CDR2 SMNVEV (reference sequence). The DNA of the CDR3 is TGTGCCAGCAGTTCAGGACAGAGCTCCTATAATTCACCCCTCCACTTT. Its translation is CASSSGQSSYNSPLHF.